Below are 28 T cell receptor beta chains sequenced from a single sample in a study of CXCR3-negative and CXCR3-positive naive CD8 T cells. UMI labels and 5' RACE were used to prepare the TRB cDNA libraries. TCRdb re-called the 5' RACE reads and shows each CDR3 protein once, DNA omitted. The sample data list 60,000 to 65,000 distinct CDR3 sequences. These receptors have no known antigen. Study-level points and caveats: CXCR3-positive naive cells had more hydrophobic TRB CDR3s than CXCR3-negative naive cells.

The sample was naive CXCR3+ CD8+ T cells from blood. The subset: CD45RO-CCR7+CD27+CD95- naive CD8+ T cells expressing CXCR3 (TNR3+). These receptors came from a human donor in good health. Some clones in this sample may be carry-over from other donors' samples.

This chain connects TRBV7-2 to TRBJ2-1. From germline, CDR1 is SGHTA and CDR2 FQGNSA. This CDR3 contains 12 residues. CDR3 in amino acids: CASSLVGYEQFF.

The chain couples TRBV20-1 to TRBJ2-1. The CDR3 is 14 amino acids. Germline-derived CDR1 and CDR2 are DFQATT and SNEGSKA (reference sequence). This CDR3 reads CSAREEMDYNEQFF.

J is TRBJ2-3 and V is TRBV7-8; TCRdb designates TRBD2, a call that cannot be tested without DNA. CDR1 and CDR2 from the germline V gene are SGHVS and FQNEAQ. This CDR3 is 16 amino acids long. CDR3 residues: CASSSRLAGPHGAQYF.

The chain is built from TRBV27 and TRBJ2-5; TCRdb selects TRBD1, and the lack of DNA leaves this call unchecked. The CDR3 covers 15 residues. Germline CDR1 MNHEY, CDR2 SMNVEV (reference sequence). The chain's CDR3 is CASSPLSSVQETQYF.

This chain connects TRBV7-9 to TRBJ2-7; the TCRdb D gene call, TRBD1, has no DNA to confirm it. CDR3 length: 12 residues. The germline CDR1 and CDR2 sequences are SEHNR and FQNEAQ (reference sequence). CDR3 in amino acids: CASSPGVNEQYF.

This clonotype is labeled medium-sized (0.01 to 0.1%) based on frequency. The rearrangement uses TRBV6-2 or TRBV6-3 and TRBJ2-7. CDR3 length equals 15 residues. The germline V gene encodes CDR1 MNHEY and CDR2 SVGEGT. The CDR3 region is CASSYSGSAAAEQYF.

J is TRBJ2-3 and V is TRBV7-9; TCRdb selects TRBD1, and the lack of DNA leaves this call unchecked. This CDR3 spans 15 amino acids. Germline V gene sequence: CDR1 SEHNR, CDR2 FQNEAQ (reference sequence). CDR3 residues: CASSPPRGSTDTQYF.

The V call is TRBV13, the J call TRBJ2-1. The length of the CDR3 is 15 residues. From germline, CDR1 is PRHDT and CDR2 FYEKMQ (reference sequence). This chain's CDR3 is CASSSNLDTYNEQFF.

This chain uses TRBV29-1 with TRBJ2-5; TCRdb proposes TRBD2, but this gene call is untestable without DNA. The CDR3 length is 15 residues. Per the germline V gene, CDR1 is SQVTM and CDR2 is ANQGSEA. CDR3 amino acids: CSVDGLAGVQETQYF. Full variable domain (missing parts from reference TRBV29-1 and TRBJ2-5): SAVISQKPSRDICQRGTSLTIQCQVDSQVTMMFWYRQQPGQSLTLIATANQGSEATYESGFVIDKFPISRPNLTFSTLTVSNMSPEDSSIYLCSVDGLAGVQETQYFGPGTRLLVL.

The CDR3 region is CASSKGGPTGELFF. J is TRBJ2-2 and V is TRBV6-5; no DNA is available, so the TRBD1 call from TCRdb remains unchecked. Germline V gene lookup returns CDR1 MNHEY and CDR2 SVGAGI. CDR3 length: 14 residues.

The chain has TRBV20-1 and TRBJ2-2; with no DNA, the TCRdb D assignment of TRBD1 cannot be verified. The CDR3 is 14 amino acids. The germline V gene has CDR1 DFQATT and CDR2 SNEGSKA (reference sequence). CDR3 loop: CSARFTGDTGELFF.

The chain uses TRBV6-2 or TRBV6-3 and TRBJ2-7; the D gene TCRdb calls, TRBD2, cannot be checked with no DNA. The CDR3 covers 15 residues. Per germline, CDR1 MNHEY and CDR2 SVGEGT. The CDR3 here is CASSSGTTFPYEQYF.

The chain employs TRBV29-1 and TRBJ2-2; with no DNA, the TCRdb D assignment of TRBD1 cannot be verified. Per germline, CDR1 SQVTM and CDR2 ANQGSEA. This CDR3 is built from 17 residues. This CDR3 reads CSVGLVWGDLEAGELFF.

The chain is built from TRBV10-3 and TRBJ1-4. This CDR3 has 14 residues. CDR1 is ENHRY, CDR2 SYGVKD, per germline. The CDR3 loop is CAISEGLTNEKLFF.

V gene TRBV28 combines with J gene TRBJ2-7; TCRdb reports TRBD2, a call that lacks DNA to check it against. Germline assignment: CDR1 MDHEN and CDR2 SYDVKM. The CDR3 length is 15 residues. The CDR3 reads CASSFRGPRLYEQYF. Full variable domain (missing parts from reference TRBV28 and TRBJ2-7): DVKVTQSSRYLVKRTGEKVFLECVQDMDHENMFWYRQDPGLGLRLIYFSYDVKMKEKGDIPEGYSVSREKKERFSLILESASTNQTSMYLCASSFRGPRLYEQYFGPGTRLTVT.

V usage is TRBV5-5 and J usage is TRBJ2-4; TCRdb's D gene call, TRBD1, goes unchecked for lack of DNA. Germline V gene data show CDR1 as SGHKS and CDR2 as YYEKEE (reference sequence). The length of the CDR3 is 17 residues. The chain's CDR3 is CASSLEAQGYGGWIQYF.

V gene TRBV15 combines with J gene TRBJ2-5. CDR1 LNHNV and CDR2 YYDKDF come from the germline V gene (reference sequence). The CDR3 runs 17 residues. The CDR3 spells CATSRVSSEEPQETQYF.

The genes are TRBV7-8 and TRBJ2-7; TCRdb names TRBD1, which stays unverified in the absence of DNA. The V gene's germline CDR1 is SGHVS and CDR2 FQNEAQ. This CDR3 is 15 amino acids long. CDR3 amino acids: CASSAGTGLFYEQYF.

V usage is TRBV7-6 and J usage is TRBJ2-2. The CDR3 is 16 residues long. Per germline, CDR1 SGHVS and CDR2 FNYEAQ. The CDR3 is CASSTSVGDSAGELFF.

This chain joins TRBV6-5 and TRBJ1-4; TCRdb proposes TRBD1, but this gene call is untestable without DNA. CDR1 and CDR2 from the germline V gene are MNHEY and SVGAGI. The CDR3 runs 14 residues. The CDR3 loop is CASSRDRADEKLFF.

V and J are TRBV11-2 and TRBJ2-1; as DNA is missing, the TRBD2 call by TCRdb cannot be tested. Germline assignment: CDR1 SGHAT and CDR2 FQNNGV. This CDR3 is 19 amino acids long. The CDR3 spells CASSLDRLAGGYSYNEQFF. Looking up the rest from reference TRBV11-2 and TRBJ2-1 gives the full variable domain: EAGVAQSPRYKIIEKRQSVAFWCNPISGHATLYWYQQILGQGPKLLIQFQNNGVVDDSQLPKDRFSAERLKGVDSTLKIQPAKLEDSAVYLCASSLDRLAGGYSYNEQFFGPGTRLTVL.

The chain couples TRBV29-1 to TRBJ2-1; lacking DNA, the TRBD1 call made by TCRdb goes unchecked. CDR1 SQVTM and CDR2 ANQGSEA come from the germline V gene. CDR3 length: 14 residues. CDR3 loop: CSVESGQSFNEQFF.

The J gene is TRBJ1-2, the V gene TRBV28; TCRdb names TRBD1, which stays unverified in the absence of DNA. Germline CDR1 is MDHEN and CDR2 is SYDVKM. The CDR3 has 14 residues. The CDR3 protein is CASSTTGLGYGYTF.

The rearrangement uses TRBV11-2 and TRBJ2-7; TCRdb lists TRBD2, though no DNA is available to test this call. Germline loops: CDR1 SGHAT, CDR2 FQNNGV. The CDR3 loop spans 15 amino acids. The CDR3 reads CASSQPQRDDYEQYF.

J is TRBJ2-4 and V is TRBV6-4; TCRdb's D call, TRBD1, is unchecked because there is no DNA. The CDR3 spans 15 residues. Germline CDR1 and CDR2: MRHNA and SNTAGT. The CDR3: CASSDSGQGGDIQYF.

J is TRBJ2-7 and V is TRBV29-1. Germline V gene data show CDR1 as SQVTM and CDR2 as ANQGSEA. CDR3 size: 12 residues. This CDR3 is CSVRRGGYEQYF.

The CDR3: CASSLSYRAEQETQYF. This chain connects TRBV7-8 to TRBJ2-5; the D call of TRBD2 rests on TCRdb alone, since no DNA is present to check it. The CDR3 runs 16 residues. Germline loops: CDR1 SGHVS, CDR2 FQNEAQ.

The V gene is TRBV6-2 or TRBV6-3, the J gene TRBJ2-1; there is no DNA to check the TCRdb D call of TRBD1. The germline CDR1 and CDR2 sequences are MNHEY and SVGEGT. The CDR3 is made up of 15 amino acids. The chain's CDR3 is CASSWGQGAHNEQFF.